This TCR beta chain was captured in a study of T cells in Graves' hyperthyroidism and ophthalmopathy. Study summary: Specimen type is peripheral blood, collected at initial diagnosis prior to any treatment.

The study's findings and limits: Also found in blood were most expanded thyroid clonotypes above 0.001.

This clonotype was found many times. Its target is not known. The germline V gene has CDR1 MDHEN and CDR2 SYDVKM. CDR3 length: 14 residues. Trimming left V 3 bases short and J 7 bases short, with 16 bases between. TCR beta CDR3 regions were amplified from RNA. The HTBI primer set was used in a first-round RT-PCR of the TCR CDR3. A single record per CDR3 protein comes from TCRdb applying MiXCR to the multiplex PCR reads. The sample records fewer than 650,000 distinct CDR3 sequences, less than 15% being singletons. This TCR derives from a woman aged 40 to 50 with Graves' hyperthyroidism. The sample consisted of blood. The J gene is TRBJ2-7, the V gene TRBV28; D ambiguous. This chain's CDR3 is CASSFEIWGGEQYF. In DNA form, the CDR3 reads TGTGCCAGCAGTTTTGAGATTTGGGGTGGTGAGCAGTACTTC.